This T cell receptor (beta chain) stems from a study of blood T cell repertoires in COVID-19. Study-wide background: Samples came from the United States, Italy and Spain, spanning acute and convalescent COVID-19. T cells, B-cell-depleted T cells, or PBMCs provided the cDNA or gDNA that served as material.

Sequenced by immunoSEQ multiplex PCR; TCRdb stores in-frame clones only, minus some. The table lists about 140,000 clones, more than 85% of them singletons, with less than 6.5% in the top ten. The sequencing sample was made of peripheral blood. The clonotype was recovered from a human donor in a cohort sampled during active COVID-19.

The DNA for the CDR3 is TGTGCCAGCAGTTTGGCGGGACGGGGAAATCAGCCCCAGCATTTT. This codes for CASSLAGRGNQPQHF. The chain combines TRBV28 with TRBJ1-5; tentatively, D is TRBD1 (5 bases). Germline lookup yields CDR1 MDHEN and CDR2 SYDVKM. The V end was cut by 3 bases, the J end by 4 bases, with 13 bases between. The CDR3 runs to 15 residues.